The 26 T cell receptor beta chains listed next were all sequenced from one sample in a study of blood T cell repertoires in COVID-19. The table came from immunoSEQ multiplex PCR; TCRdb's copy has only in-frame clones and leaves some out. The sample has approximately 180,000 clones; 75% to 80% are singletons. The sample consisted of peripheral blood. The source is a woman in her seventies with acute or convalescent COVID-19.

Worth noting for this clone: One end of the junction fails to match germline, which may point to a read error. The chain combines TRBV7-8 with TRBJ2-2, with D perhaps matching TRBD2 (6 bases). The CDR3 is 16 amino acids. CDR1 SGHVS and CDR2 FQNEAQ come from the germline V gene. Written as DNA, the CDR3 is TGTGCCAGCACCTTATGGGGGACTCAAAACACCGGGGAGCTGTTTTTT. Translation gives CASTLWGTQNTGELFF.

This clone was observed a few times. The chain has TRBV6-5 and TRBJ2-7; 7 nucleotides agree with TRBD1. V lost 5 bases to trimming and J lost 0 bases; unmatched junction nucleotides: 7. The CDR3 runs 15 residues. Germline V gene data show CDR1 as MNHEY and CDR2 as SVGAGI. The CDR3 coding sequence is TGTGCCAGCAGTAGGACAGGTCTGAGCTCCTACGAGCAGTACTTC. Encoded protein: CASSRTGLSSYEQYF.

This chain uses TRBV30 with TRBJ1-5, with D possibly being TRBD1 (6 bases). There are 13 residues in the CDR3. Germline-derived CDR1 and CDR2 are GTSNPN and SVGIG (reference sequence). Deletions cut 4 bases from V and 6 bases from J, with 13 bases between. The CDR3 sequence: CAWNSGGRQPQHF. The DNA for the CDR3 is TGTGCCTGGAACTCCGGGGGGCGTCAGCCCCAGCATTTT.

The chain uses TRBV5-6 and TRBJ2-4, with D possibly matching TRBD2 (6 bases). From germline, CDR1 is SGHDT and CDR2 YYEEEE. The CDR3 covers 12 residues. Trimming pared 4 bases from V and 7 bases from J, leaving 9 bases between. The CDR3 loop reads CASSRRGNIQYF. CDR3 sequence (DNA): TGTGCCAGCAGCCGCCGGGGGAACATTCAGTACTTC.

The table lists this clone with a few counts. As DNA, the CDR3 is TGTGCCTGGGGACAGGGTTATAGCTACACCTTC. Translation gives CAWGQGYSYTF. The gene calls are TRBV30 and TRBJ1-2, with 8 bases identical to TRBD1. CDR3 length equals 11 residues. CDR1 and CDR2 from the germline V gene are GTSNPN and SVGIG (reference sequence). J lost 9 bases, V lost 5 bases, and 5 bases had no gene match.

The V call is TRBV5-1, the J call TRBJ2-5, with a weak D call TRBD1 (6 bases). V lost 2 bases to trimming and J lost 5 bases, with 10 bases between them. This CDR3 has 13 residues. CDR1 is SGHRS, CDR2 YFSETQ, per germline. CDR3: CASSFDRRETQYF. CDR3 nucleotides: TGCGCCAGCAGCTTCGACAGGAGGGAGACCCAGTACTTC.

This clone was seen only a few times. The genes are TRBV6-5 and TRBJ2-5; tentative D call: TRBD1 (5 bases). CDR1 and CDR2 from the germline V gene are MNHEY and SVGAGI. The V end lost 6 bases, the J end lost 1 base, and 12 bases lay between the germline ends. The CDR3 totals 14 residues. CDR3 DNA: TGTGCCAGCAGATCTGGACAACCCCAAGAGACCCAGTACTTC. Protein sequence: CASRSGQPQETQYF.

The CDR3 nucleotides read TGTGCCAGCAGTGAAAACCGGTTCTATGGCTACACCTTC. This codes for CASSENRFYGYTF. The V gene is TRBV2, the J gene TRBJ1-2, with D hard to call. V was cut by 2 bases and J by 4 bases, with 8 bases left in between. This CDR3 has 13 residues. CDR1 is SNHLY and CDR2 is FYNNEI in the germline V gene.

The V and J genes are TRBV7-3 and TRBJ2-1, with 9 nucleotides matching TRBD2. This CDR3 has 14 residues. After removal of 2 bases from V and 6 bases from J, the junction contained 2 bases not matched to a gene. Germline lookup yields CDR1 SGHTA and CDR2 FQGTGA. The CDR3 region has the DNA TGTGCCAGCAGCTTAGCGGGAGGGCCCAATGAGCAGTTCTTC. Amino acids: CASSLAGGPNEQFF.

The J gene is TRBJ2-1, the V gene TRBV7-2, with D tentatively TRBD2 (5 bases). The CDR3 spans 13 residues. V lost 8 bases and J 0 bases, leaving 8 bases between the germline ends. Looked up from germline, CDR1 is SGHTA and CDR2 is FQGNSA. In nucleotides, the CDR3 is TGTGCCAGCGCTCGGGGCTCCTACAATGAGCAGTTCTTC. This sequence encodes CASARGSYNEQFF.

This chain joins TRBV15 and TRBJ1-6; TRBD1 matches 12 bases. V shed 5 bases, J shed 11 bases, and the junction held 10 bases outside the gene matches. CDR3 length equals 16 residues. Germline-derived CDR1 and CDR2 are LNHNV and YYDKDF (reference sequence). The CDR3 sequence: CATSSGTGGPMTPLHF. Here the CDR3 DNA reads TGTGCCACCAGCTCCGGGACAGGGGGCCCAATGACACCCCTCCACTTT.

The V gene is TRBV3-1 (or the pseudogene TRBV3-2), the J gene TRBJ1-2; TRBD1 agrees at 7 bases. Germline V gene sequence: CDR1 LGHDT, CDR2 YNNKEL (reference sequence). CDR3 length: 13 residues. The V and J ends lost 4 bases and 3 bases, in that order; junction bases with no gene match: 2. The CDR3 here is CASSLGTDYGYTF. The CDR3 DNA follows: TGTGCCAGCAGCCTTGGGACAGACTATGGCTACACCTTC.

DNA of the CDR3: TGTGCCAGCAGCTATCATAGCGGGAACGGCAATGAGCAGTTCTTC. Its protein product is CASSYHSGNGNEQFF. The V and J genes are TRBV3-1 (or the pseudogene TRBV3-2) and TRBJ2-1; 8 bases fit TRBD2. With V trimmed by 5 bases and J by 6 bases, 9 bases remained unmatched. This CDR3 is 15 amino acids long. CDR1 LGHDT and CDR2 YNNKEL come from the germline V gene (reference sequence).

The J gene is TRBJ2-4, the V gene TRBV27; possible D gene TRBD2, 6 bases. Between the trimmed V and J ends, which lost 8 bases and 3 bases, there was a span of 14 bases. Germline V lookup: CDR1 MNHEY, CDR2 SMNVEV (reference sequence). The CDR3 spans 14 residues. The CDR3 DNA is TGTGCCAGCTCCGCGTGGGGGGTCAAAAACATTCAGTACTTC. Its translation is CASSAWGVKNIQYF.

V is TRBV7-6 and J is TRBJ1-1; 7 bases line up with TRBD1. V dropped 2 bases and J dropped 1; count of bases not matched to a gene: 4. The CDR3 spans 15 residues. Germline CDR1 reads SGHVS; CDR2 reads FNYEAQ. The CDR3 reads CASSLRQGGNTEAFF. The CDR3 DNA sequence: TGTGCCAGCAGCTTAAGACAGGGCGGGAACACTGAAGCTTTCTTT.

The genes are TRBV7-8 and TRBJ1-1; D ambiguous. The CDR3 sequence is 13 residues long. V was trimmed by 0 bases and J by 10 bases, leaving 12 bases between them. Germline V gene lookup returns CDR1 SGHVS and CDR2 FQNEAQ. CDR3 in amino acids: CASSLAGDRRAFF. The DNA of the CDR3 is TGTGCCAGCAGCTTAGCAGGAGACCGTAGAGCTTTCTTT.

The chain couples TRBV10-2 to TRBJ1-4; TRBD1 aligns across 9 bases. The V segment lost 8 bases and the J segment 5 bases; nucleotides outside the gene matches: 12. Germline CDR1 WSHSY, CDR2 SAAADI. The length of the CDR3 is 16 residues. The CDR3 DNA is TGCGCCAGCTCGGACCCTGCCGGGACAGGGAATGAAAAACTGTTTTTT. This codes for CASSDPAGTGNEKLFF.

The rearrangement uses TRBV9 and TRBJ2-3; 13 bases are a match to TRBD2. V was clipped by 4 bases and J by 5 bases; unmatched bases: 10. The CDR3 loop spans 17 amino acids. The germline V gene has CDR1 SGDLS and CDR2 YYNGEE. The CDR3 region has the DNA TGTGCCAGCAGCCTAGGGACTAGCGGGACCGGGGGAGATACGCAGTATTTT. Its protein product is CASSLGTSGTGGDTQYF.

In its sample, this clone was seen once. V usage is TRBV6-5 and J usage is TRBJ1-1; D call uncertain. Trimming cost V 0 bases and J 1 base, with 6 bases left between them. Germline CDR1 MNHEY, CDR2 SVGAGI. The CDR3 is 14 amino acids. The CDR3 DNA follows: TGTGCCAGCAGTTACTCGATTAGGAACACTGAAGCTTTCTTT. It codes for CASSYSIRNTEAFF.

The chain recombines TRBV11-2 with TRBJ2-7, with 7 bases lining up with TRBD2. The CDR3 sequence is 13 residues long. The trim removed 8 bases at V and 2 bases at J, leaving 6 bases unmatched. Germline V gene sequence: CDR1 SGHAT, CDR2 FQNNGV. The CDR3 region is CASSGGRAYEQYF. As DNA, the CDR3 is TGTGCCAGCTCTGGCGGGAGAGCCTACGAGCAGTACTTC.

This sequence joins TRBV5-1 and TRBJ2-1; D possibly corresponds to TRBD2 (6 bases). This CDR3 contains 16 residues. Trimming left V 4 bases short and J 9 bases short, with 23 bases between. Germline CDR1 reads SGHRS; CDR2 reads YFSETQ. As DNA, the CDR3 is TGCGCCAGCAGCGTGGTGAGGGATCGCCGAGCGGGTGAGCAGTTCTTC. This sequence encodes CASSVVRDRRAGEQFF.

The genes are TRBV15 and TRBJ2-5; D not certain. The V gene lost 0 bases and the J gene lost 7 bases, with 9 bases spanning the gap. Germline CDR1 reads LNHNV; CDR2 reads YYDKDF (reference sequence). This CDR3 spans 13 amino acids. CDR3 residues: CATSREILGTQYF. CDR3 bases: TGTGCCACCAGCAGAGAGATACTTGGGACCCAGTACTTC.

The genes are TRBV4-2 and TRBJ2-2; TRBD1 matches at 7 bases. The ends lost 2 bases at V and 2 bases at J; junction bases unmatched: 11. Germline loops: CDR1 LGHNA, CDR2 YNFKEQ. The CDR3 sequence is 18 residues long. CDR3 bases: TGTGCCAGCAGCCAACCGATTCTACAGGGGTCTAACACCGGGGAGCTGTTTTTT. Its translation is CASSQPILQGSNTGELFF.

The chain carries TRBV7-9 and TRBJ2-1; 9 positions agree with TRBD2. The germline gives CDR1 SEHNR, CDR2 FQNEAQ (reference sequence). The CDR3 loop spans 12 amino acids. V was clipped by 6 bases and J by 9 bases; unmatched bases: 3. The CDR3, as DNA: TGTGCCAGCAGGGGACTAGCTGGTGAGCAGTTCTTC. Amino acids: CASRGLAGEQFF.

The chain employs TRBV5-5 and TRBJ1-6; 10 bases map to TRBD1. CDR3 length: 16 residues. The junction had 7 bases not matched to a gene; V was cut back by 4 bases and J by 6 bases. Germline V lookup: CDR1 SGHKS, CDR2 YYEKEE (reference sequence). The CDR3, as DNA: TGTGCCAGCAGCAACTACGGGACAGGGGCTAATTCACCCCTCCACTTT. This gives the protein CASSNYGTGANSPLHF.

This rearrangement joins TRBV5-1 to TRBJ2-1; 9 bases match TRBD2. Losses at the gene ends were 0 bases for V and 1 base for J; bases not matched to a gene: 2. CDR1 and CDR2 (germline): SGHRS, YFSETQ. The CDR3 length is 16 residues. The DNA for the CDR3 is TGCGCCAGCAGCTTGGATGGACTAGCGTCCTACAATGAGCAGTTCTTC. This gives the protein CASSLDGLASYNEQFF.